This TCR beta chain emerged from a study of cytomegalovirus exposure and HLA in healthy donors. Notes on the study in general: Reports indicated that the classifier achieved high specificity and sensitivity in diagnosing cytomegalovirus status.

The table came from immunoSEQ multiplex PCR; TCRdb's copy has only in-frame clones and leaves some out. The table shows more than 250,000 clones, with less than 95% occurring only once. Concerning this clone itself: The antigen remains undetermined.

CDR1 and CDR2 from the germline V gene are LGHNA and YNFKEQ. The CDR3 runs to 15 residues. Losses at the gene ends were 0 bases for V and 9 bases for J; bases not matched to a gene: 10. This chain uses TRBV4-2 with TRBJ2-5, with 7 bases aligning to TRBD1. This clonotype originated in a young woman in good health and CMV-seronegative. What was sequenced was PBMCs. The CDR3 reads CASSQDPDRAGAQYF. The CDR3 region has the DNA TGTGCCAGCAGCCAAGATCCAGACAGGGCCGGGGCCCAGTACTTC.